The 13 T cell receptor beta chains given below trace back to one sample, sequenced in a study of cytomegalovirus exposure and HLA in healthy donors. It was with 60 Vbeta and 13 Jbeta primers that the PCR ran. TCRdb keeps only in-frame clones here, not all; method: immunoSEQ multiplex PCR. The repertoire includes 160,000 or so clones, under 85% of them detected once, and 2% to 3% sits in the top ten. The sample comprised PBMCs. These receptors were obtained from a human donor in good health.

The gene calls are TRBV7-9 and TRBJ2-7, with 9 bases lining up with TRBD1. Germline assignment: CDR1 SEHNR and CDR2 FQNEAQ (reference sequence). This CDR3 has 15 residues. V shed 3 bases and J 4 bases; nucleotides not matched to a gene: 7. CDR3 amino acids: CASSFITTGGYEQYF. As DNA, the CDR3 is TGTGCCAGCAGCTTTATTACGACAGGGGGTTACGAGCAGTACTTC.

The CDR3, as DNA: TGTGCCAGCAGCTTGGTTCAGGCTAACTATGGCTACACCTTC. Protein product: CASSLVQANYGYTF. The chain employs TRBV5-5 and TRBJ1-2; no firm D call. The CDR3 runs to 14 residues. Germline-derived CDR1 and CDR2 are SGHKS and YYEKEE (reference sequence). Trimming left V 0 bases short and J 0 bases short, with 6 bases between.

The chain is built from TRBV9 and TRBJ2-7; 7 bases are shared with TRBD2. Trimming cost V 3 bases and J 7 bases; bases outside gene matches: 10. CDR1 and CDR2 (germline): SGDLS, YYNGEE. This CDR3 has 14 residues. CDR3 in amino acids: CASSGHVWDYEQYF. For the CDR3, the DNA is TGTGCCAGCAGCGGCCACGTGTGGGACTATGAGCAGTACTTC.

The chain employs TRBV7-9 and TRBJ2-1; 9 positions agree with TRBD1. CDR1 is SEHNR, CDR2 FQNEAQ, per germline (reference sequence). CDR3 length: 17 residues. V was pared by 3 bases and J by 2 bases, with 8 bases of the junction left unmatched. As DNA, the CDR3 is TGTGCCAGCAGCTTGACACAGGGGGCTCCTCCCTACAATGAGCAGTTCTTC. It yields the protein CASSLTQGAPPYNEQFF.

This chain links TRBV7-6 with TRBJ2-2; 9 bases align to TRBD2. The ends lost 2 bases at V and 6 bases at J; junction bases unmatched: 13. Germline V CDR1 and CDR2: SGHVS, FNYEAQ. The CDR3 runs 18 residues. As DNA, the CDR3 is TGTGCCAGCAGCTTAACAATAGCGGGGGCCGCCCAGCCCGGGGAGCTGTTTTTT. It codes for CASSLTIAGAAQPGELFF.

The gene calls are TRBV6-1 and TRBJ2-1; 12 nucleotides match TRBD2. CDR1 is MNHNS, CDR2 SASEGT, per germline. This CDR3 has 15 residues. With V trimmed by 4 bases and J by 9 bases, 7 bases remained unmatched. The DNA of the CDR3 is TGTGCCAGCAGTGGAACTAGCGGGGGGATCGGTGAGCAGTTCTTC. As protein: CASSGTSGGIGEQFF.

The rearrangement links TRBV21-1 to TRBJ1-2. TRBV21-1 has pseudogene status. The CDR3 extends over 19 amino acids. CDR3 loop: CASTLGSDGRSTTNYGYTF. For the CDR3, the DNA is TGTGCCAGCACCCTTGGTTCGGACGGACGATCGACTACTAACTATGGCTACACCTTC.

The chain links TRBV27 to TRBJ1-2; the match to TRBD1 covers 7 bases. The junction had 14 bases not matched to a gene; V was cut back by 5 bases and J by 8 bases. The CDR3 length is 15 residues. CDR1 and CDR2 from the germline V gene are MNHEY and SMNVEV (reference sequence). CDR3 bases: TGTGCCAGCAGTCCCCGTTTAGGGGGCGTTGCAGGCTACACCTTC. This gives the protein CASSPRLGGVAGYTF.

This clone occurred a few times. The chain employs TRBV19 and TRBJ1-2; possible D gene TRBD1, 5 bases. The germline V and J ends were trimmed by 6 bases and 5 bases, with 13 bases remaining between them. Germline values: CDR1 LNHDA, CDR2 SQIVND (reference sequence). The CDR3 is 13 amino acids. CDR3 protein: CASRAGQPYGYTF. The CDR3, as DNA: TGTGCCAGTAGGGCGGGGCAGCCTTATGGCTACACCTTC.

This clone has a single count. The chain employs TRBV6-5 and TRBJ1-2; possibly TRBD1 for D (6 bases). V lost 6 bases, J lost 5 bases, and 16 bases lay in between. This CDR3 has 14 amino acids. CDR1 and CDR2 from the germline V gene are MNHEY and SVGAGI. The CDR3 DNA reads TGTGCCAGCAGCACCGGGACACCCGTATATGGCTACACCTTC. As protein: CASSTGTPVYGYTF.

This chain links TRBV7-2 with TRBJ2-1; TRBD2 matches at 14 bases. The V gene end was trimmed by 5 bases and the J gene end by 6 bases; junction bases not matched to a gene: 3. In germline, CDR1 is SGHTA, CDR2 FQGNSA. This CDR3 is built from 15 residues. CDR3 protein: CASSPGLAGGNEQFF. The DNA of the CDR3 is TGTGCCAGCAGCCCAGGACTAGCGGGGGGCAATGAGCAGTTCTTC.

This clone was seen only once. The gene calls are TRBV15 and TRBJ2-2; D might be TRBD2 (5 bases). Per the germline V gene, CDR1 is LNHNV and CDR2 is YYDKDF (reference sequence). The CDR3 is 13 residues long. V dropped 6 bases and J dropped 1 base, with 6 bases sitting between them. CDR3 in DNA: TGTGCCACCAGTCGGGGGAACACCGGGGAGCTGTTTTTT. It specifies CATSRGNTGELFF.

V usage is TRBV4-1 and J usage is TRBJ1-5, with unresolved D. The V end was cut by 1 base, the J end by 1 base, with 5 bases between. This CDR3 is 14 amino acids long. The germline V gene has CDR1 MGHRA and CDR2 YSYEKL. Here the CDR3 reads CASSQVGSNQPQHF. In DNA, the CDR3 is TGCGCCAGCAGCCAAGTTGGCAGCAATCAGCCCCAGCATTTT.